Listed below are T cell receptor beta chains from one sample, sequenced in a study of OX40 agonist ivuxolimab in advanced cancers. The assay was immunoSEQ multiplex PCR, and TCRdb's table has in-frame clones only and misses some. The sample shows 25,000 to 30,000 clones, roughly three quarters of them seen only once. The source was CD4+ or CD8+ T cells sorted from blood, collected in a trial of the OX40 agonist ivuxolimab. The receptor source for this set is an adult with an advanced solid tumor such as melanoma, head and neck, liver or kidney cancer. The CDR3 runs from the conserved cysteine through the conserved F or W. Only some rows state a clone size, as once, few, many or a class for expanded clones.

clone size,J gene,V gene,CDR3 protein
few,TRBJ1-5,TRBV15,CATSRDRDQPQHF
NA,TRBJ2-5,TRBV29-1,CSALGRDQETQYF
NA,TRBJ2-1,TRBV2,CASMGGSYNEQFF
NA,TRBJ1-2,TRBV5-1,CASSSVQNYGYTF
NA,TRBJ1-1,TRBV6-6,CASSWRDGTEAFF
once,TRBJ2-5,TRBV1,CTSSQEGQGKTQYF
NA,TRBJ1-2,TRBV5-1,CASSLGGDGGGYGYTF
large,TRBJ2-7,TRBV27,CASSPGGPRRGDEQYF
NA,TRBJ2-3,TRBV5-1,CASSLSAGVLTDTQYF
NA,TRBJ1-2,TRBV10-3,CAINGGPYGYTF
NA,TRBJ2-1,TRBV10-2,CASSEVTRTYNEQFF
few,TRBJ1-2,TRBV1,CTSSHGPQFTYGYTF
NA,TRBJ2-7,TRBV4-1,CASSQTPQTPYEQYF
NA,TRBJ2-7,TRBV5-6,CASSPGGPRRGDEQYF
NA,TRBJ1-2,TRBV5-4,CASSLKQGANYGYTF
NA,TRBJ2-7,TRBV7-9,CASSLTKTLTSNYEQYF
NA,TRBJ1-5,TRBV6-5,CASSSTETDSNQPQHF
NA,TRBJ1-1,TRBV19,CASSLGTSQTEAFF
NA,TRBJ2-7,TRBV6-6,CASSYSGGGNYEQYF
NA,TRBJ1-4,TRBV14,CASSHGPGWGEKLFF
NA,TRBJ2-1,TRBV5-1,CASSYGQYNEQFF
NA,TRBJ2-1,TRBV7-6,CASSPDRNEQFF
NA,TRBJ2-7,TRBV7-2,CASSFLPLPGEQYF
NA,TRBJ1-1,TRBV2,CASSSLASNTEAFF
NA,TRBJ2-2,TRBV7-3,CASSMSGTAINTGELFF
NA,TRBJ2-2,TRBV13,CASSLGHREPNTGELFF
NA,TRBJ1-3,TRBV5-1,CASSPGGPGNTIYF
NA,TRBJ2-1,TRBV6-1,CASSESLQFEQFF
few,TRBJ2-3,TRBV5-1,CASSLERPSDTQYF
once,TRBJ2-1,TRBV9,CASSGGTSGGYNEQFF
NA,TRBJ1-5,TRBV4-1,CASSADGQGHNSNQPQHF
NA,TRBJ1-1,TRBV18,CASSPLEGVNTEAFF
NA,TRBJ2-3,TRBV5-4,CASSMSTTDTQYF
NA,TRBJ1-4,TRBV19,CASRFSRTRNEKLFF
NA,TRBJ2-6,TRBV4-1,CASREALLGGANVLTF
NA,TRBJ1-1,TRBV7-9,CASSYGSGVAGAFF
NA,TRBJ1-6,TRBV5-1,CASSSGQLDTSPLHF
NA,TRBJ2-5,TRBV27,CASSVYRGLLQETQYF
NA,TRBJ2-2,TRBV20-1,CSAKGYGELFF
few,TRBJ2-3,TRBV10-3,CAISESDGFSTDTQYF
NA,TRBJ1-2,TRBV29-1,CSVAGTGWAGYTF
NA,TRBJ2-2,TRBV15,CATGGWGTGELFF
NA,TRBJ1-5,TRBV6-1,CASDTPDRSNQPQHF
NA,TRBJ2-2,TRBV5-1,CACNTGAGELFF
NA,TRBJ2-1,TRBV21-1,CASSKATGYPEGSEQFF
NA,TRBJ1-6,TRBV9,CASSARGQTNSPLHF
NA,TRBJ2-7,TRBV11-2,CASSSGWNRGASEQYF